These T cell receptor beta chains were read from a single sample in a study of cytomegalovirus exposure and HLA in healthy donors. Sequencing used immunoSEQ multiplex PCR; TCRdb keeps in-frame clones, though not all of them. The data hold about 180,000 clones, with 60% to 85% observed a single time. Material: PBMCs. The receptors originated from a man younger than 35 in good health and CMV-seronegative. The CDR3 runs from the conserved cysteine through the conserved F or W. Fields, in order: CDR3 DNA, CDR3 protein, D gene, J gene, V gene, clone size. The D gene is left open where the match is weak. Only part of the rows carry a size: once, few, many, or a class if the clone is expanded.

DNA: TGCGCCAGCTGCACCGGGGCCGGGACAGACGCAAATAATTCACCCCTCCACTTT; CDR3: CASCTGAGTDANNSPLHF; D: TRBD1; J: TRBJ1-6; V: TRBV10-2; size: NA
DNA: TGTGCTAGTGGTTTAGGACGGGAAAGCTCCTACAATGAGCAGTTCTTC; CDR3: CASGLGRESSYNEQFF; D: NA; J: TRBJ2-1; V: TRBV12-5; size: NA
DNA: TGTGCCAGCAGACTTGATTCGGAGGACACTGAAGCTTTCTTT; CDR3: CASRLDSEDTEAFF; D: NA; J: TRBJ1-1; V: TRBV27; size: NA
DNA: TGTGCCAGCAGTGAAGCGGCTAGCACAGATACGCAGTATTTT; CDR3: CASSEAASTDTQYF; D: NA; J: TRBJ2-3; V: TRBV2; size: NA
DNA: TGTGCCAGTAGTATAGCAGGGGGCTCCTACGAGCAGTACTTC; CDR3: CASSIAGGSYEQYF; D: TRBD1; J: TRBJ2-7; V: TRBV19; size: NA
DNA: TGTGCCAGCAGCTTAGGGGGACAGGGAATAACCGGGGAGCTGTTTTTT; CDR3: CASSLGGQGITGELFF; D: TRBD1; J: TRBJ2-2; V: TRBV7-9; size: NA
DNA: TGTGCCAGCAGCTTAGGACAGGTAAACACTGAAGCTTTCTTT; CDR3: CASSLGQVNTEAFF; D: NA; J: TRBJ1-1; V: TRBV11-2; size: NA
DNA: TGTGCCAGCACCTGGGGGCGGGATGAGCAGTTCTTC; CDR3: CASTWGRDEQFF; D: NA; J: TRBJ2-1; V: TRBV7-2; size: NA
DNA: TGCAGCGTCTCCGGGACAGGGAGGTCTGGCTACACCTTC; CDR3: CSVSGTGRSGYTF; D: TRBD1; J: TRBJ1-2; V: TRBV29-1; size: once
DNA: TGTGCCAGCACTAGGAGGACTAGCGGGGTCGACGAGCAGTACTTC; CDR3: CASTRRTSGVDEQYF; D: TRBD2; J: TRBJ2-7; V: TRBV6-1; size: medium-sized
DNA: TGTGCCAGCAGCCTGAACCCCGGGACAGGGAGCTACGAGCAGTACTTC; CDR3: CASSLNPGTGSYEQYF; D: TRBD1; J: TRBJ2-7; V: TRBV11-2; size: NA
DNA: TGTGCCAGCAGCTTAGGGGGCTGGAACAATGAGCAGTTCTTC; CDR3: CASSLGGWNNEQFF; D: NA; J: TRBJ2-1; V: TRBV7-8; size: NA
DNA: TGTGCCAGCAGGGGTCGGACAGGGGGCCACTATGGCTACACCTTC; CDR3: CASRGRTGGHYGYTF; D: TRBD1; J: TRBJ1-2; V: TRBV6-6; size: NA
DNA: TGTGCCAGTACGGTCGGGACAGGGGGCTACTACGAGCAGTACTTC; CDR3: CASTVGTGGYYEQYF; D: TRBD1; J: TRBJ2-7; V: TRBV19; size: NA
DNA: TGTGCCAGCAGTTTGAGGCCCCCTACCGCAGGGGACACTGAAGCTTTCTTT; CDR3: CASSLRPPTAGDTEAFF; D: NA; J: TRBJ1-1; V: TRBV27; size: NA
DNA: TGTGCCAGCAGTGAATTGCCTAGCGGGAGTGGTGAGCAGTACTTC; CDR3: CASSELPSGSGEQYF; D: TRBD2; J: TRBJ2-7; V: TRBV6-4; size: NA
DNA: TGTGCCAGCACGAGGGATTCCTACGAGCAGTACTTC; CDR3: CASTRDSYEQYF; D: NA; J: TRBJ2-7; V: TRBV6-1; size: NA
DNA: TGCAGTGCTAGAGGCGGTCAGCCCCAGCATTTT; CDR3: CSARGGQPQHF; D: NA; J: TRBJ1-5; V: TRBV20-1; size: few
DNA: TGCGCCAGCAGCTCGGTGCAGGGGAAAGATACGCAGTATTTT; CDR3: CASSSVQGKDTQYF; D: NA; J: TRBJ2-3; V: TRBV5-1; size: few
DNA: TGTGCCAGCAGCTTAGCGCTGTCTAGCCTCTCCTACAATGAGCAGTTCTTC; CDR3: CASSLALSSLSYNEQFF; D: NA; J: TRBJ2-1; V: TRBV7-2; size: NA
DNA: TGTGCCAGCTCACCAGGCGGGGCCCTTTATAATTCACCCCTCCACTTT; CDR3: CASSPGGALYNSPLHF; D: NA; J: TRBJ1-6; V: TRBV18; size: NA
DNA: TGTGCCAGCAGCCCCCTGAGGGGGCTAGCCAAAAACATTCAGTACTTC; CDR3: CASSPLRGLAKNIQYF; D: TRBD1; J: TRBJ2-4; V: TRBV7-9; size: NA
DNA: TGTGCCAGCAGACCCACTAGCGGGGGGAGCACAGATACGCAGTATTTT; CDR3: CASRPTSGGSTDTQYF; D: TRBD2; J: TRBJ2-3; V: TRBV5-6; size: NA
DNA: TGTGCCAGCTCCAGGGACAGGGGTTCACCCCTCCACTTT; CDR3: CASSRDRGSPLHF; D: TRBD1; J: TRBJ1-6; V: TRBV19; size: NA
DNA: TGTGCCAGCAGCGTAGCCCCCGGCGGGATGGAGACCCAGTACTTC; CDR3: CASSVAPGGMETQYF; D: NA; J: TRBJ2-5; V: TRBV9; size: NA
DNA: TGTGCCAGCAGTTTCCAGACAGGATCGAACACCGGGGAGCTGTTTTTT; CDR3: CASSFQTGSNTGELFF; D: NA; J: TRBJ2-2; V: TRBV6-5; size: once
DNA: TGTGCCACCACCTACTCCTACGAGCAGTACTTC; CDR3: CATTYSYEQYF; D: NA; J: TRBJ2-7; V: TRBV27; size: once
DNA: TGTGCCAGCAGGCCCGAAAGCGGGGAAGCGGGCACTGAAGCTTTCTTT; CDR3: CASRPESGEAGTEAFF; D: NA; J: TRBJ1-1; V: TRBV28; size: NA
DNA: TGCGCCAGCAGCTGGGGGTTAGGACAGGCTACCTACAATGAGCAGTTCTTC; CDR3: CASSWGLGQATYNEQFF; D: TRBD1; J: TRBJ2-1; V: TRBV5-1; size: NA